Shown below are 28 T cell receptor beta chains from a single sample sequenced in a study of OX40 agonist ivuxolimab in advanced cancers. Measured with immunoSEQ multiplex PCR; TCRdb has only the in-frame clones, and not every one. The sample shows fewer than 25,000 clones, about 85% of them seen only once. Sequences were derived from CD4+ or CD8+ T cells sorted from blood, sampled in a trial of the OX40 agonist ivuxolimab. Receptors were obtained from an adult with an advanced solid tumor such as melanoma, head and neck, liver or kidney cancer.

CDR3 DNA sequence: TGTGCCAGCTCACCCCCCACGGGGGCAGGAAAACTGTTTTTT. This sequence encodes CASSPPTGAGKLFF. The rearrangement joins TRBV18 to TRBJ1-4, with a tentative D call TRBD1 (6 bases). The CDR3 loop spans 14 amino acids. Germline V gives CDR1 KGHSH, CDR2 LQKENI. The V end lost 3 bases, the J end lost 10 bases, and 15 bases lay between the germline ends. Complete variable domain (other parts from reference TRBV18 and TRBJ1-4): NAGVMQNPRHLVRRRGQEARLRCSPMKGHSHVYWYRQLPEEGLKFMVYLQKENIIDESGMPKERFSAEFPKEGPSILRIQQVVRGDSAAYFCASSPPTGAGKLFFGSGTQLSVL.

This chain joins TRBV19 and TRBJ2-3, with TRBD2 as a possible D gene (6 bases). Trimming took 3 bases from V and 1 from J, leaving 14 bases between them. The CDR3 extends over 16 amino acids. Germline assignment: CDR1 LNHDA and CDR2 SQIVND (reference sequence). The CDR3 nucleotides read TGTGCCAGTAGTATTGGGTTCCGGGAGCGCACAGATACGCAGTATTTT. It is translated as CASSIGFRERTDTQYF.

CDR3 DNA sequence: TGTGCCAGCAGTCTAGCGGGGGGGGCCTACGAGCAGTACTTC. It codes for CASSLAGGAYEQYF. This chain connects TRBV28 to TRBJ2-5; TRBD2 agrees at 12 bases. The last part of the DNA fits TRBJ2-7 better; the J call may be wrong. There are 14 residues in the CDR3. From germline, CDR1 is MDHEN and CDR2 SYDVKM.

CDR3 DNA: TGTGCCAGCAGCCACGCAGGACCCCAGTTCTTC. Translated: CASSHAGPQFF. V usage is TRBV14 and J usage is TRBJ2-1; no firm D call. This CDR3 is 11 amino acids long. The V gene lost 3 bases and the J gene lost 13 bases, with 10 bases spanning the gap. Germline loops: CDR1 SGHDN, CDR2 FVKESK.

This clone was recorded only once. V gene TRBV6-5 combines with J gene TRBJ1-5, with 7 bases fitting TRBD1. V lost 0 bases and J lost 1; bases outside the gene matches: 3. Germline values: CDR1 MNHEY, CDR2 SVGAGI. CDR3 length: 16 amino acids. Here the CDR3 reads CASSYSGGQSNQPQHF. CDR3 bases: TGTGCCAGCAGTTACTCGGGGGGACAGAGCAATCAGCCCCAGCATTTT.

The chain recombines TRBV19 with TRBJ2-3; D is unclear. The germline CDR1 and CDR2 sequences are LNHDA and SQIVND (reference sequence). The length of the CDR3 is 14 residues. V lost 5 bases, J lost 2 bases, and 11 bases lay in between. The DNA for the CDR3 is TGTGCCAGTAGTCCGCATAGGCCCACAGATACGCAGTATTTT. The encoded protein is CASSPHRPTDTQYF.

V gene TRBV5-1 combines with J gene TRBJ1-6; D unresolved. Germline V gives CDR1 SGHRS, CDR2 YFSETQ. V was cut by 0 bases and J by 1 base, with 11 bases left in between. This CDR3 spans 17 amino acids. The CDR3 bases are TGCGCCAGCAGCTTGGGGGAGAAAGGTTCCTATAATTCACCCCTCCACTTT. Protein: CASSLGEKGSYNSPLHF.

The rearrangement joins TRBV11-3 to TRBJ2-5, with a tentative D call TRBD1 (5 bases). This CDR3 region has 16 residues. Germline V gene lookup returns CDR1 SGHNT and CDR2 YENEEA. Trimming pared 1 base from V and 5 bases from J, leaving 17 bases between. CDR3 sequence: CASSLGPRAGRETQYF. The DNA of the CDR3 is TGTGCCAGCAGCTTAGGCCCCAGGGCAGGCAGGGAGACCCAGTACTTC.

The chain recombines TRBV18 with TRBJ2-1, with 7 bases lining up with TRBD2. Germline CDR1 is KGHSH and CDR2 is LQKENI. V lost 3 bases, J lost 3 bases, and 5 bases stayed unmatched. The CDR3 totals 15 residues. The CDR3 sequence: CASSPSGNYYNEQFF. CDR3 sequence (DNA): TGTGCCAGCTCACCGAGCGGGAACTACTACAATGAGCAGTTCTTC.

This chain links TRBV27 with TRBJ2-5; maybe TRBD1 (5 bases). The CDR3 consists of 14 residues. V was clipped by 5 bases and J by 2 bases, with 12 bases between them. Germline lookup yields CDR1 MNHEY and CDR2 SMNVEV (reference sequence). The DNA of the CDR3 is TGTGCCAGCAGTACACGACAGACACAAGAGACCCAGTACTTC. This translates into CASSTRQTQETQYF.

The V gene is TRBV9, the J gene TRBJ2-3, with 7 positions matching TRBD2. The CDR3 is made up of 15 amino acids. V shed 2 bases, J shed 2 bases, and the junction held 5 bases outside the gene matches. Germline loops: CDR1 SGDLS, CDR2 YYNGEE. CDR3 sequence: CASSVLAASTDTQYF. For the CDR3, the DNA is TGTGCCAGCAGCGTGCTAGCGGCTTCCACAGATACGCAGTATTTT.

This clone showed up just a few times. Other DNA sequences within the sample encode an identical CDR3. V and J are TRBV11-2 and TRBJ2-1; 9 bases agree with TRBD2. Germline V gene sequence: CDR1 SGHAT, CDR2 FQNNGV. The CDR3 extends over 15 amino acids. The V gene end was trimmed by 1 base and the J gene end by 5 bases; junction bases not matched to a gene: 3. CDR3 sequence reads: CASSLGAGGNNEQFF. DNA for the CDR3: TGTGCCAGCAGCTTAGGGGCGGGGGGGAACAATGAGCAGTTCTTC.

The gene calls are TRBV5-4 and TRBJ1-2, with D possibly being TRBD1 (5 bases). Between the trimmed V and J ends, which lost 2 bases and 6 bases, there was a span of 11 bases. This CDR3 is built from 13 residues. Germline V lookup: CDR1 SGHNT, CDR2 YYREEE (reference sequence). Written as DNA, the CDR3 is TGTGCCAGCAGCTTTGAACAGGCCCATGGCTACACCTTC. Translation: CASSFEQAHGYTF. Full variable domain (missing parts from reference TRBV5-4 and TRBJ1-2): ETGVTQSPTHLIKTRGQQVTLRCSSQSGHNTVSWYQQALGQGPQFIFQYYREEENGRGNFPPRFSGLQFPNYSSELNVNALELDDSALYLCASSFEQAHGYTFGSGTRLTVV.

The CDR3 loop reads CASSKGTGVGSPLHF. Written as DNA, the CDR3 is TGTGCCAGCAGCAAGGGGACAGGGGTTGGTTCACCCCTCCACTTT. This chain joins TRBV5-6 and TRBJ1-6, with TRBD1 matching over 10 bases. After removal of 4 bases from V and 9 bases from J, the junction contained 7 bases not matched to a gene. This CDR3 contains 15 residues. Germline V gene sequence: CDR1 SGHDT, CDR2 YYEEEE.

The CDR3 loop reads CASSDQGNTEAFF. In DNA form, the CDR3 reads TGCGCCAGCAGTGACCAGGGGAACACTGAAGCTTTCTTT. The V call is TRBV5-1, the J call TRBJ1-1, with D tentatively TRBD1 (5 bases). Germline V gives CDR1 SGHRS, CDR2 YFSETQ. The length of the CDR3 is 13 residues. V lost 5 bases and J 1 base, leaving 9 bases between the germline ends.

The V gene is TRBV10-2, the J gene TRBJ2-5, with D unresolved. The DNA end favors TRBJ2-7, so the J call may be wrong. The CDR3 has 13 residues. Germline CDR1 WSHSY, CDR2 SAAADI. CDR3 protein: CASSADVHGEQYF. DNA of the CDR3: TGCGCCAGCAGTGCCGACGTCCACGGCGAGCAGTACTTC.

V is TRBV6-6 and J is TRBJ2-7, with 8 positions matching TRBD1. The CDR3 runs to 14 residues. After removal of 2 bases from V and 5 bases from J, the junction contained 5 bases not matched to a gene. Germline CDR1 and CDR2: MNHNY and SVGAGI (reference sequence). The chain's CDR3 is CASSYPGGNDEQYF. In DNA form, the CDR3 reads TGTGCCAGCAGTTACCCAGGGGGCAACGACGAGCAGTACTTC.

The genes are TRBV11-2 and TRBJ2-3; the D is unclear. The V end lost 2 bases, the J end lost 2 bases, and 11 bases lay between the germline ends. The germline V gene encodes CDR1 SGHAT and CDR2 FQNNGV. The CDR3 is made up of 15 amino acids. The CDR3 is CASSLLGGSTDTQYF. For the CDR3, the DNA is TGTGCCAGCAGCTTATTGGGTGGGTCCACAGATACGCAGTATTTT.

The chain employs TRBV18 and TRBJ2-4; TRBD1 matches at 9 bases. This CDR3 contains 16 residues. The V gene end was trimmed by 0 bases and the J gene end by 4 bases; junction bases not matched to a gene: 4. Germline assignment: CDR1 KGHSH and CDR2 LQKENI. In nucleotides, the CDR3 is TGTGCCAGCTCACCACCGGACAGGGGAGAAAAAAACATTCAGTACTTC. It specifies CASSPPDRGEKNIQYF.

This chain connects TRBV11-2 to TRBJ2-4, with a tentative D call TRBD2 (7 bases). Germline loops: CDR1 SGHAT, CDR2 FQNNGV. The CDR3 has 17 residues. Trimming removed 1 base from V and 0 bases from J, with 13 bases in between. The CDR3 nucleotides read TGTGCCAGCAGCTTAGTGAGGGGGGGACTAGCCAAAAACATTCAGTACTTC. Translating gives CASSLVRGGLAKNIQYF.

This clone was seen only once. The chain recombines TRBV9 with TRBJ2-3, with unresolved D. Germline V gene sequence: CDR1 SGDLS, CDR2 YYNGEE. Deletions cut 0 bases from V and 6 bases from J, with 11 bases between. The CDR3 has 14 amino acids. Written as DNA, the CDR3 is TGTGCCAGCAGCGTAGGAGCCGGGTCGGATACGCAGTATTTT. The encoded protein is CASSVGAGSDTQYF.

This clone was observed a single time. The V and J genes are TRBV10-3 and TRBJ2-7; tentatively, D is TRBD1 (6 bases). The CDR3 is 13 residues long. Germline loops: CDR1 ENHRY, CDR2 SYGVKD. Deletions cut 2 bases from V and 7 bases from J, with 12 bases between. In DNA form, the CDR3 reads TGTGCCATCAGTGAGGACAGGCTGGTGGAGCAGTACTTC. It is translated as CAISEDRLVEQYF.

Here the CDR3 reads CASSQATGGDAGELFF. The CDR3 bases are TGCGCCAGCAGCCAGGCGACAGGGGGCGACGCCGGGGAGCTGTTTTTT. The V call is TRBV4-3, the J call TRBJ2-2, with 10 bases identical to TRBD1. Germline values: CDR1 LGHNA, CDR2 YSLEER. V was clipped by 3 bases and J by 6 bases; unmatched bases: 7. CDR3 length: 16 amino acids.

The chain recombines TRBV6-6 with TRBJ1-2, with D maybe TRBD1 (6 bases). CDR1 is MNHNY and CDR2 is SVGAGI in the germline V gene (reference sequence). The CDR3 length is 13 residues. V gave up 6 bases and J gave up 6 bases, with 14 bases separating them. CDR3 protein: CASSPLGADGYTF. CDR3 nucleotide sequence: TGTGCCAGCAGCCCCCTGGGGGCTGATGGCTACACCTTC.

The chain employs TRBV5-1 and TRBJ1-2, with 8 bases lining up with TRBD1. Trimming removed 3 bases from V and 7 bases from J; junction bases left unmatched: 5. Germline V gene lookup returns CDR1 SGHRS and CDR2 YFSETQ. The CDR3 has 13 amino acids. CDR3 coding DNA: TGCGCCAGCAGCTCGACAGGGGCCGGTGGCTACACCTTC. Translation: CASSSTGAGGYTF. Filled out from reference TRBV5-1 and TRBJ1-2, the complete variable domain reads KAGVTQTPRYLIKTRGQQVTLSCSPISGHRSVSWYQQTPGQGLQFLFEYFSETQRNKGNFPGRFSGRQFSNSRSEMNVSTLELGDSALYLCASSSTGAGGYTFGSGTRLTVV.

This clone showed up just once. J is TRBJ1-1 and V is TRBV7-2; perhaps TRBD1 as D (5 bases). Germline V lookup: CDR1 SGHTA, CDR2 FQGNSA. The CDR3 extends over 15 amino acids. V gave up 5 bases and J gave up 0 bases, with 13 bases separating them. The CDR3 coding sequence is TGTGCCAGCAGCCTATTCCGGGGGATGAACACTGAAGCTTTCTTT. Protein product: CASSLFRGMNTEAFF.

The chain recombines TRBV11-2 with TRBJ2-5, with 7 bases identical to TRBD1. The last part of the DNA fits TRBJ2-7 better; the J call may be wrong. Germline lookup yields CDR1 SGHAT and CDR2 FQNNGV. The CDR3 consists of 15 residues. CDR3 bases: TGTGCCAGCAGCTTAGGGGGGACAGACCTCTACGAGCAGTACTTC. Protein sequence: CASSLGGTDLYEQYF.

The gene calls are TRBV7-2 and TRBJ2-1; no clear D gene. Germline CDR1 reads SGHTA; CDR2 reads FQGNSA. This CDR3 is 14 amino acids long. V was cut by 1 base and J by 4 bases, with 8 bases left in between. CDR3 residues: CASSLGGFYNEQFF. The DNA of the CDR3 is TGTGCCAGCAGCTTAGGCGGCTTTTACAATGAGCAGTTCTTC.